This T cell receptor (beta chain) was profiled in a study of regulatory T cells in long-lasting Graves disease. Study outcomes and limitations: Not thyroid tissue but only peripheral blood was studied.

Time point of the sample: persistent/refractory GD, antithyroid drugs over 5 years with positive TRAb. The TCR library was prepared using RNA isolated from PBMCs. There are many counts of this clonotype. Its matching antigen is unknown. With iRepertoire HTBI primers and Arm-PCR of CDR3 regions, TCR beta libraries were built. MiXCR was run by TCRdb on the multiplex PCR reads, yielding one entry per CDR3 protein. The table has some 300,000 distinct CDR3 sequences, approximately 20% seen once. This CDR3 contains 19 residues. Germline V CDR1 and CDR2: MNHEY, SVGAGI. The V segment lost 2 bases and the J segment 4 bases; nucleotides outside the gene matches: 18.

This chain joins TRBV6-5 and TRBJ1-1; 8 nucleotides line up with TRBD1. Here the sequenced sample was peripheral blood mononuclear cells (PBMCs), taken when the disease was refractory, from a patient treated with antithyroid drugs. This receptor was identified in a female donor with Graves disease. CDR3 sequence: CASSYVGPGQGSQGTEAFF. DNA for the CDR3: TGTGCCAGCAGTTACGTCGGGCCCGGACAGGGTTCCCAGGGCACTGAAGCTTTCTTT.